This entry lists 27 T cell receptor beta chains sequenced from one sample in a study of blood T cell repertoires in COVID-19. The assay was immunoSEQ multiplex PCR, and TCRdb's table has in-frame clones only and misses some. The profile covers fewer than 250,000 clones, with about 88% appearing a single time and around 3.1% taken by the ten largest. The sequencing input was peripheral blood. These receptor sequences come from a man aged 55-75 years with acute or convalescent COVID-19.

This clone turned up a few times. This chain joins TRBV10-3 and TRBJ1-1; D call uncertain. Germline V gives CDR1 ENHRY, CDR2 SYGVKD. This CDR3 has 13 amino acids. V was trimmed by 7 bases and J by 0 bases, leaving 9 bases between them. The CDR3 DNA reads TGTGCCATCAAAAACGGGATGAACACTGAAGCTTTCTTT. Translated: CAIKNGMNTEAFF.

This chain connects TRBV9 to TRBJ1-3, with 10 bases matching TRBD1. The V and J ends lost 2 bases and 7 bases, in that order; junction bases with no gene match: 6. This CDR3 spans 15 amino acids. The germline V gene encodes CDR1 SGDLS and CDR2 YYNGEE. For the CDR3, the DNA is TGTGCCAGCAGCGTGGACAGGGGGGGACCGAACACCATATATTTT. Its protein is CASSVDRGGPNTIYF.

CDR3 residues: CAISDGTRDRGISYEQYF. CDR3 sequence (DNA): TGTGCCATCAGCGACGGAACCCGGGACAGGGGTATATCCTACGAGCAGTACTTC. V and J are TRBV10-3 and TRBJ2-7, with TRBD1 identical over 10 bases. The CDR3 is 18 amino acids. Germline V CDR1 and CDR2: ENHRY, SYGVKD. The ends lost 6 bases at V and 1 base at J; junction bases unmatched: 15.

This clone is a singleton in its sample. The chain recombines TRBV6-2 or TRBV6-3 with TRBJ2-5; a weak D match, TRBD2 (6 bases). Germline V gives CDR1 MNHEY, CDR2 SVGEGT. The CDR3 covers 15 residues. V gave up 7 bases and J gave up 4 bases, with 19 bases separating them. CDR3 amino acids: CASTPGAGRTETQYF. CDR3 in DNA: TGTGCCAGCACCCCCGGCGCAGGGAGGACAGAGACCCAGTACTTC.

The chain couples TRBV5-5 to TRBJ2-3; D remains unclear. The germline gives CDR1 SGHKS, CDR2 YYEKEE (reference sequence). The CDR3 sequence is 14 residues long. The V gene lost 0 bases and the J gene lost 6 bases, with 11 bases spanning the gap. In DNA, the CDR3 is TGTGCCAGCAGCTTGGGCCCGCGGTCGGATACGCAGTATTTT. As protein: CASSLGPRSDTQYF.

This clone was seen many times. The chain couples TRBV6-2 or TRBV6-3 to TRBJ2-7; unclear D gene. Germline loops: CDR1 MNHEY, CDR2 SVGEGT. Trimming removed 1 base from V and 5 bases from J, with 6 bases in between. CDR3 length: 12 residues. In nucleotides, the CDR3 is TGTGCCAGCAGTTACTGGGCTGACGAGCAGTACTTC. Amino acids: CASSYWADEQYF.

V is TRBV28 and J is TRBJ2-3; TRBD1 agrees at 9 bases. The CDR3 runs 14 residues. The junction had 3 bases not matched to a gene; V was cut back by 6 bases and J by 2 bases. Germline values: CDR1 MDHEN, CDR2 SYDVKM. In DNA form, the CDR3 reads TGTGCCAGCAGGAGACAGGGGGTCACAGATACGCAGTATTTT. Amino acid sequence: CASRRQGVTDTQYF.

This clone was seen a few times. The chain uses TRBV19 and TRBJ1-2, with D perhaps TRBD1 (6 bases). Trimming cost V 5 bases and J 2 bases, with 12 bases left between them. The CDR3 loop spans 14 amino acids. CDR1 is LNHDA, CDR2 SQIVND, per germline (reference sequence). CDR3 loop: CASSSTGTNYGYTF. CDR3 nucleotides: TGTGCCAGTAGTTCGACAGGAACCAACTATGGCTACACCTTC.

A few counts support this clone. V usage is TRBV9 and J usage is TRBJ2-1, with 9 bases identical to TRBD1. J was trimmed by 9 bases and V by 4 bases; bases with no gene match: 20. The CDR3 loop spans 18 amino acids. From germline, CDR1 is SGDLS and CDR2 YYNGEE. CDR3 amino acids: CASSSRPSGTGLESEQFF. CDR3 nucleotide sequence: TGTGCCAGCAGCTCCCGACCGTCCGGGACAGGGCTAGAGAGTGAGCAGTTCTTC. The full variable domain, completed using reference TRBV9 and TRBJ2-1, is DSGVTQTPKHLITATGQRVTLRCSPRSGDLSVYWYQQSLDQGLQFLIQYYNGEERAKGNILERFSAQQFPDLHSELNLSSLELGDSALYFCASSSRPSGTGLESEQFFGPGTRLTVL.

The chain joins TRBV28 to TRBJ1-2; D gene ambiguous. The CDR3 length is 12 residues. V shed 10 bases and J shed 4 bases, with 13 bases lying between them. Germline V gene sequence: CDR1 MDHEN, CDR2 SYDVKM. The CDR3 sequence is CAITGSSYGYTF. For the CDR3, the DNA is TGTGCCATCACGGGGTCTAGCTATGGCTACACCTTC.

The chain is built from TRBV9 and TRBJ2-7; 8 bases line up with TRBD2. CDR1 is SGDLS, CDR2 YYNGEE, per germline. The CDR3 runs 14 residues. Trimming at V came to 3 bases and at J to 5 bases, leaving 7 bases not matched to a gene. The CDR3, as DNA: TGTGCCAGCAGCGCGGACGGGGGGGTAGACGAGCAGTACTTC. This encodes CASSADGGVDEQYF. Together with reference TRBV9 and TRBJ2-7, the CDR3 gives the full variable domain: DSGVTQTPKHLITATGQRVTLRCSPRSGDLSVYWYQQSLDQGLQFLIQYYNGEERAKGNILERFSAQQFPDLHSELNLSSLELGDSALYFCASSADGGVDEQYFGPGTRLTVT.

This clone was seen only a few times. CDR3 amino acids: CATSGARENTEAFF. In DNA, the CDR3 is TGTGCCACCAGTGGCGCCCGGGAGAACACTGAAGCTTTCTTT. This chain joins TRBV24-1 and TRBJ1-1; D uncertain. The V end lost 5 bases, the J end lost 1 base, and 10 bases lay between the germline ends. CDR3 length: 14 residues. The germline V gene encodes CDR1 KGHDR and CDR2 SFDVKD.

The chain combines TRBV28 with TRBJ2-7, with D possibly being TRBD2 (6 bases). CDR1 is MDHEN and CDR2 is SYDVKM in the germline V gene. V was clipped by 4 bases and J by 2 bases, with 18 bases between them. The CDR3 totals 16 residues. Here the CDR3 reads CASSSPPGGGTYEQYF. For the CDR3, the DNA is TGTGCCAGCAGTTCCCCACCCGGTGGGGGGACCTACGAGCAGTACTTC.

The rearrangement uses TRBV2 and TRBJ2-7, with 9 bases identical to TRBD2. Germline V gives CDR1 SNHLY, CDR2 FYNNEI. Losses at the gene ends were 6 bases for V and 3 bases for J; bases not matched to a gene: 12. This CDR3 contains 16 residues. The CDR3 protein is CASRSSSGVLVYEQYF. For the CDR3, the DNA is TGTGCCAGCAGAAGTTCTAGCGGGGTTCTGGTCTACGAGCAGTACTTC.

This chain's CDR3 is CASSPPAGYEQFF. The DNA for the CDR3 is TGTGCCAGCAGCCCCCCAGCGGGGTATGAGCAGTTCTTC. The chain recombines TRBV7-8 with TRBJ2-1, with 7 bases identical to TRBD2. The germline gives CDR1 SGHVS, CDR2 FQNEAQ. V lost 5 bases and J lost 8; bases outside the gene matches: 6. CDR3 length: 13 amino acids.

V gene TRBV6-5 combines with J gene TRBJ1-2, with TRBD1 matching over 7 bases. J lost 4 bases, V lost 2 bases, and 7 bases had no gene match. CDR1 is MNHEY and CDR2 is SVGAGI in the germline V gene. The CDR3 is made up of 15 amino acids. CDR3 in DNA: TGTGCCAGCAGTTACCCCCAGACAGGGTCCTATGGCTACACCTTC. Residues: CASSYPQTGSYGYTF.

The CDR3 coding sequence is TGTGCCAGCGAAGGGGCATCCTGCACACCCCTCCACTTT. Translating gives CASEGASCTPLHF. The chain uses TRBV21-1 and TRBJ1-6; the table's D call TRBD1 went unverified against the DNA. TRBV21-1 is a recognized pseudogene. The CDR3 has 13 residues.

The rearrangement uses TRBV10-1 and TRBJ2-3; 9 positions match TRBD1. This CDR3 comprises 21 residues. The germline CDR1 and CDR2 sequences are WNHNN and SYGVQD (reference sequence). V lost 2 bases to trimming and J lost 1 base; unmatched junction nucleotides: 19. The CDR3 DNA sequence: TGCGCCAGCAGTGAGGTCCCTCCGGGGACAGGGATGGGTGATGGCACAGATACGCAGTATTTT. This translates into CASSEVPPGTGMGDGTDTQYF.

The chain couples TRBV27 to TRBJ2-4; 8 bases agree with TRBD1. V lost 4 bases and J lost 1; bases outside the gene matches: 9. The length of the CDR3 is 17 residues. From germline, CDR1 is MNHEY and CDR2 SMNVEV (reference sequence). The CDR3: CASSSLPGGWAKNIQYF. The CDR3 DNA is TGTGCCAGCAGTTCCTTACCAGGGGGCTGGGCCAAAAACATTCAGTACTTC.

The chain recombines TRBV24-1 with TRBJ2-2; 9 bases map to TRBD2. The germline CDR1 and CDR2 sequences are KGHDR and SFDVKD. This CDR3 has 17 amino acids. The V and J ends lost 4 bases and 7 bases, in that order; junction bases with no gene match: 12. The CDR3 DNA reads TGTGCCACCAGTGACCCGTGGCGGGGGGGCGGAATCGGGGAGCTGTTTTTT. Translation: CATSDPWRGGGIGELFF.

The chain joins TRBV4-2 to TRBJ2-4, with 10 bases lining up with TRBD1. Trimming took 0 bases from V and 4 from J; bases not matched to a gene: 3. Germline values: CDR1 LGHNA, CDR2 YNFKEQ. The CDR3 sequence is 16 residues long. The CDR3 nucleotides read TGTGCCAGCAGCCAAGATTGGGGACAGGGGAAAAACATTCAGTACTTC. Protein: CASSQDWGQGKNIQYF.

The rearrangement joins TRBV29-1 to TRBJ2-3; 10 bases line up with TRBD2. Trimming removed 7 bases from V and 6 bases from J; junction bases left unmatched: 7. Germline V gives CDR1 SQVTM, CDR2 ANQGSEA. The CDR3 is 13 amino acids. CDR3 sequence (DNA): TGCAGCGCACAGCGGGGGGGCTCGGATACGCAGTATTTT. Its translation is CSAQRGGSDTQYF.

This chain connects TRBV3-1 (or the pseudogene TRBV3-2) to TRBJ2-2; TRBD2 might be the D (6 bases). Between the trimmed V and J ends, which lost 2 bases and 6 bases, there was a span of 13 bases. CDR1 is LGHDT, CDR2 YNNKEL, per germline (reference sequence). The CDR3 consists of 15 residues. The CDR3 sequence: CASSQLTTGAGELFF. CDR3 DNA sequence: TGTGCCAGCAGCCAATTGACTACGGGGGCCGGGGAGCTGTTTTTT.

This clone was picked up one time. This chain uses TRBV9 with TRBJ2-3, with 12 nucleotides matching TRBD2. From germline, CDR1 is SGDLS and CDR2 YYNGEE. V lost 1 base to trimming and J lost 4 bases; unmatched junction nucleotides: 4. This CDR3 contains 16 residues. CDR3 DNA sequence: TGTGCCAGCAGCGTACTAGCGGGGGGGCTTGCAGATACGCAGTATTTT. Translating it yields CASSVLAGGLADTQYF.

The count of this clone is one. The chain couples TRBV11-2 to TRBJ1-2, with 8 bases lining up with TRBD1. The CDR3 extends over 14 amino acids. The germline CDR1 and CDR2 sequences are SGHAT and FQNNGV. Trimming at V came to 1 base and at J to 4 bases, leaving 2 bases not matched to a gene. This CDR3 reads CASSLGQGIYGYTF. The CDR3 nucleotides are TGTGCCAGCAGCTTAGGACAGGGGATCTATGGCTACACCTTC.

The chain employs TRBV5-5 and TRBJ1-1; D is possibly TRBD1 (6 bases). The V gene's germline CDR1 is SGHKS and CDR2 YYEKEE (reference sequence). V dropped 2 bases and J dropped 1 base, with 18 bases sitting between them. This CDR3 comprises 17 residues. CDR3 residues: CASSFRDNNKGNTEAFF. Here the CDR3 DNA reads TGTGCCAGCAGCTTCCGGGACAACAACAAGGGGAACACTGAAGCTTTCTTT.

This clone was picked up a small number of times. CDR3 residues: CASSPITGDTEAFF. In DNA, the CDR3 is TGTGCCAGCTCACCAATTACCGGGGACACTGAAGCTTTCTTT. The rearrangement uses TRBV18 and TRBJ1-1, with unresolved D. This CDR3 is 14 amino acids long. Looked up from germline, CDR1 is KGHSH and CDR2 is LQKENI. The V gene lost 2 bases and the J gene lost 3 bases, with 10 bases spanning the gap.